This entry features one T cell receptor beta chain sequence. Its antigen is unidentified. This sample stems from a study of T-cell memory formation after mild COVID-19. Across the whole study: Largely donor-specific sequence clusters came from two donors. Study observations and caveats: Pre-infection memory already had some responding clones, implying cross-reactive memory joined. Contracting clones from day 15 to 85 had balanced CD4/CD8; later expanders favoured CD4+.

Germline V gives CDR1 SGHTA, CDR2 FQGNSA. V trimming: 6 bases; J trimming: 0 bases; junction bases outside the gene matches: 4. The CDR3 has 15 residues. Using its own MiXCR run on the 5' RACE reads, TCRdb lists one record per CDR3 protein. The repertoire holds 270,000 or so distinct CDR3 sequences, with 15% to 20% as singletons. The sequence was collected from a man between 18 and 29 years old who had mild COVID-19 (a few samples of this study predate the infection). Cell type and time point are not known. Specimen: PBMCs or a T cell subset sorted from them (not recorded which). The chain links TRBV7-2 to TRBJ2-1; TRBD1 agrees at 8 bases. The CDR3 protein is CASSRQGPSYNEQFF. The DNA of the CDR3 is TGTGCCAGCAGTCGACAGGGGCCCTCCTACAATGAGCAGTTCTTC.